Detailed here is one T cell receptor (beta chain). This clone was picked up a small number of times. Its target antigen remains unknown. Base-call qualities are not available, and no considerably larger clone is one nucleotide away. The same CDR3 arises from other DNA sequences in this sample as well. The donors were healthy, HIV-negative adults with no recently reported acute infections or vaccinations. All donors were Caucasian adults living in Nashville, Tennessee, USA. CD4+ T cells were enriched by magnetic negative selection; naive cells were then positively selected on CD45RA, and the negative fraction formed the memory subset. Blood was collected by leukapheresis, and PBMCs were isolated by Ficoll-Histopaque density gradient centrifugation and then cryopreserved in liquid nitrogen vapor phase. Analytical flow cytometry was used to check the purity and quantity of each magnetically sorted T cell population. Each sorted fraction had its genomic DNA isolated and then quantified by UV absorbance on a Nanodrop 2000c.

This entry is derived from a study of shared clonotypes between healthy human individuals (dated by TCRdb to the early 2020s). The study in broad terms: The cohort included three men and a couple of women between 18 and 49 years of age. Blood TCR repertoires of four to six healthy adults were deeply sequenced to estimate repertoire size and the extent of clonotype sharing between individuals. For each donor, CD4 naive and CD4 memory were each run on three plates, CD8 naive on two plates, and CD8 memory on one plate. Leukapheresis yielded between about 0.94 and 10 billion PBMCs per donor. Libraries were prepared and TCR repertoires were sequenced by different laboratories using diverse techniques, in order to increase sequencing depth and limit assay-specific biases. Overall study results and their limits: The genetic and exposure-history diversity represented was limited by the small number of donors. Across several donors, approximately 4.9% of naive CD4, approximately 3.6% of naive CD8, under 2.5% of memory CD4, and about 0.44% of memory CD8 clonotypes were shared. Higher generation probabilities were observed for clonotypes shared by all four sorted-subset donors than for non-shared clonotypes. Naive subsets generally had larger estimated clonotype richness than memory subsets did. Based on pairwise subsampling, the degree of clonotype sharing among donors was expected to be affected by sequencing depth. Rarefaction of sorted-subset datasets indicated incomplete sequencing despite the large sequencing depth. Only blood was sampled, and tissue TCR repertoires likely differ from those in blood.

Using the deep immunoSEQ assay, multiplex PCR amplified TCR CDR3 regions from genomic DNA. Extracted genomic DNA from each cell subset was distributed evenly across all wells of several immunoSEQ 96-well plates, and each plate was treated as a replicate. For sorted subsets, about 200 ng genomic DNA, equal to 30,000 to 35,000 T cell genomes, was loaded into each replicate PCR. Purified libraries were measured with a Qubit 3.0 fluorometer, size-checked on a Bioanalyzer 2100, and measured again with the KAPA Library Quantification kit. Every immunoSEQ 96-well plate was sequenced on a dedicated single-read 150-cycle Illumina NextSeq 550 flow cell. On the authors' methods: Because the immunoSEQ output included only junctional sequences and no quality scores, the filtering could not be the same as the filtering used for full-length reads. Sequences were annotated with PyIR, a Python wrapper for IgBLAST v1.9, and V/J genes and CDR3 were assigned using IMGT germline references. Any read was removed if the V/J assignment was weak (E-value above 1e-6), the CDR3 was missing, or the read contained stop codons, out-of-frame junctions, or ambiguous translated residues. V3J clonotypes were defined by identical inferred V gene, J gene, and CDR3 amino acid sequence. To compute the percentage overlap between repertoires, the number of shared unique clonotypes was divided by the size of the smaller repertoire. Richness of each repertoire was evaluated using RTK rarefaction, the Chao1 estimator, and Recon v2.1 estimates of unobserved clonotypes. Generation probabilities for all TCRbeta clonotypes obtained by the gDNA method from several donors were computed using OLGA. TCRdb carries this immuneACCESS record with in-frame sequences only. Its versions omit some clonotypes, under half of them owing to an unresolved V gene in the studies checked, with the rest unexplained. The V and J calls and clone size are taken from that table; D and trimming were inferred from the DNA. Within this sample are about 1 million clones, with under 80% of them counted one time only. The ten largest clones represent less than 1.5% of the sample.

The germline V gene (reference sequence) provides CDR1 SEHNR and CDR2 FQNEAQ. The cysteine opens and the phenylalanine closes a CDR3 of 14 amino acids. The DNA shown is the 42-base CDR3, in frame from base 1. V gives up 0 bases and J gives up 2 bases, and the segment between their germline ends measures 6 bases. The sequenced material came from memory CD4+ T cells sorted from blood. This sample's cell subset or site label indicates: CD45RA-negative fraction. This chain is built from TRBV7-9 and TRBJ2-3; the D gene is unclear. The sequence derives from a man aged 18 to 30 in good health. The CDR3 has the sequence CASSLAQSTDTQYF. The DNA is TGTGCCAGCAGCTTAGCACAGTCCACAGATACGCAGTATTTT.